This entry lists 2 T cell receptor beta chains sequenced from one sample in a study of blood T cell repertoires in COVID-19. Data came from immunoSEQ multiplex PCR; TCRdb stores just in-frame clones and leaves some out. The sample includes roughly 120,000 clones, 77% of them seen just once. The sample comprised peripheral blood. These TCRs come from a human donor in a cohort sampled during active COVID-19.

This chain links TRBV6-5 with TRBJ2-7; 7 bases are a match to TRBD1. Germline trimming cut 7 bases from V and 3 bases from J; bases unmatched to any gene: 6. CDR1 is MNHEY, CDR2 SVGAGI, per germline. This CDR3 is built from 13 residues. The CDR3 DNA follows: TGTGCCAGCATGGCAGGGGGATACTACGAGCAGTACTTC. Translating it yields CASMAGGYYEQYF.

V and J are TRBV29-1 and TRBJ1-2; possibly TRBD1 for D (6 bases). CDR1 is SQVTM and CDR2 is ANQGSEA in the germline V gene. Trimming took off 1 base at V and 2 bases at J, with 8 bases between the two ends. The CDR3 runs 13 residues. Written as DNA, the CDR3 is TGCAGCGTTGAAGGTGGACAGAACTATGGCTACACCTTC. This sequence encodes CSVEGGQNYGYTF.